This TCR beta chain was obtained from a study of T cells in Graves' hyperthyroidism and ophthalmopathy. Using RNA transcripts as the source, TCR beta CDR3 regions were amplified. TCR CDR3 regions were first amplified by RT-PCR with HTBI primers. TCRdb recomputed calls from the multiplex PCR reads with MiXCR, one row per CDR3 protein. The sample lists over 650,000 distinct CDR3 sequences; roughly 45% were seen once. This clonotype occurred many times. The V and J ends lost 3 bases and 5 bases respectively, with 10 bases between them. The CDR3 totals 13 residues. Germline V CDR1 and CDR2: WNHNN, SYGVQD (reference sequence).

The sample taken for sequencing was peripheral blood or thyroid tissue (not recorded which). The J gene is TRBJ1-1, the V gene TRBV10-1, with a possible D match to TRBD1 (6 bases). The clonotype was recovered from an adult man with Graves' disease, either hyperthyroidism or ophthalmopathy (not recorded which). The CDR3 DNA follows: TGCGCCAGCAGTGAAACAGGGATGACTGAAGCTTTCTTT. Its protein product is CASSETGMTEAFF.